The clone carrying this T cell receptor (beta chain) was counted between two and nine times. This sample is part of a study of T cells after yellow fever vaccination. The CDR3 covers 18 residues. The V gene end was trimmed by 2 bases and the J gene end by 4 bases; junction bases not matched to a gene: 12. Germline V gene sequence: CDR1 SGHAT, CDR2 FQNNGV. TCRdb redid the calling of the 5' RACE reads with MiXCR, one entry per CDR3 protein. Of 300,000 to 450,000 distinct CDR3 sequences listed, less than 9.5% are singletons. This sample comprised PBMCs, obtained more than 35 days after the first yellow fever vaccination. The clonotype was recovered from a man aged 18 to 30 who received the YFV17D yellow fever vaccine. The gene calls are TRBV11-2 and TRBJ2-1, with 9 bases fitting TRBD2. CDR3 protein: CASSLKAGGVTSYNEQFF. For the CDR3, the DNA is TGTGCCAGCAGCTTAAAAGCGGGGGGAGTCACCTCATACAATGAGCAGTTCTTC.